The present T cell receptor (beta chain) was sequenced within a study of patients and donors after allogeneic stem cell transplantation. TCRdb re-called the RT-PCR reads through MiXCR, storing one row per CDR3 protein. The table has about 960,000 distinct CDR3 sequences, more than 15% seen once. The origin of this receptor is a human donor who was either an allogeneic HSCT recipient or a stem cell or donor lymphocyte infusion donor (not recorded which). It is not recorded whose cells these are; they may come from a transplant donor. Source material: blood, either unsorted or a sorted T cell fraction (not recorded which).

CDR3 amino acids: CASTLIRVGPDTQYF. The CDR3 DNA follows: TGTGCCAGCACCCTCATCCGGGTTGGTCCAGATACGCAGTATTTT. The chain uses TRBV5-6 and TRBJ2-3; D is unclear. V gave up 6 bases and J gave up 4 bases, with 18 bases separating them. The CDR3 spans 15 residues. Germline CDR1 and CDR2: SGHDT and YYEEEE. The full variable domain, rest sourced from reference TRBV5-6 and TRBJ2-3, is DAGVTQSPTHLIKTRGQQVTLRCSPKSGHDTVSWYQQALGQGPQFIFQYYEEEERQRGNFPDRFSGHQFPNYSSELNVNALLLGDSALYLCASTLIRVGPDTQYFGPGTRLTVL.